This TCR beta chain was sequenced during a study of CD8 T cells in Susac syndrome. Study background: Blood was drawn from Susac syndrome patients while they were therapy-naive, on corticosteroids, or on intravenous immunoglobulin alone.

Trimming pared 3 bases from V and 5 bases from J, leaving 8 bases between. Germline assignment: CDR1 SGHRS and CDR2 YFSETQ. The CDR3 sequence is 12 residues long. Sequencing of TCR beta covered CD8+ and CD4+ T cells obtained from blood. Random hexamers primed reverse transcription of about 0.45 to 1 ug RNA. immunoSEQ multiplex PCR amplified TCR beta CDR3 across 54 Vbeta, 13 Jbeta. TCRdb fed the immunoSEQ multiplex PCR reads into MiXCR, producing one record per CDR3 protein. Of around 190,000 distinct CDR3 sequences in the sample, roughly 94% were seen once. This clonotype was obtained from a human donor with Susac syndrome. The chain links TRBV5-1 to TRBJ2-5; D unresolved. Sequencing was carried out using CD4+ T cells from PBMCs. The DNA for the CDR3 is TGCGCCAGCAGCTCGCTAACGGAGACCCAGTACTTC. Its protein product is CASSSLTETQYF.